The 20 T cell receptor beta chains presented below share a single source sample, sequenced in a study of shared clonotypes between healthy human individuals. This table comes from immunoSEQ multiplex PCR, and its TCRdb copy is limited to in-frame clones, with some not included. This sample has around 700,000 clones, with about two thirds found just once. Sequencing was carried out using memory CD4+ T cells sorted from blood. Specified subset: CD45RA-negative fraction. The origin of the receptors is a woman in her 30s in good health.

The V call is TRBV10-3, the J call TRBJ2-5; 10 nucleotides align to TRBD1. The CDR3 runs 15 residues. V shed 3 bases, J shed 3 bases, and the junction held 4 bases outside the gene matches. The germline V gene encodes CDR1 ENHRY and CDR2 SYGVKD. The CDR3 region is CAISDPGQGKETQYF. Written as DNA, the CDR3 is TGTGCCATCAGTGATCCGGGACAGGGGAAAGAGACCCAGTACTTC.

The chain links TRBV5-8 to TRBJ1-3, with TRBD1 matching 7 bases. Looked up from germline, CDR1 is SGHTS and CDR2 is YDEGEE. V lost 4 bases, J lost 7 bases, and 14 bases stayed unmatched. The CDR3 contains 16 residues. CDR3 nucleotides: TGTGCCAGCAGCCCTACAGGGGTTAAGAGGAGGAACACCATATATTTT. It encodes CASSPTGVKRRNTIYF.

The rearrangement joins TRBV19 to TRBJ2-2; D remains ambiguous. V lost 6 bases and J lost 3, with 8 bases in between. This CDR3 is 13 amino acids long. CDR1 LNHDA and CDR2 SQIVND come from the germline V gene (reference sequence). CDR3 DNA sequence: TGTGCCAGTAGAGGCACTGACACCGGGGAGCTGTTTTTT. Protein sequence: CASRGTDTGELFF.

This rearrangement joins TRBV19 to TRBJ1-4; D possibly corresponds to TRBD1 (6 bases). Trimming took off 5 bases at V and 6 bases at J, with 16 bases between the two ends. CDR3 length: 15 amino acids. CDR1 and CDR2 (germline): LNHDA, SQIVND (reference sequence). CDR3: CASSPQGQDYEKLFF. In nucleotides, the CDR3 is TGTGCCAGTAGTCCCCAGGGACAAGATTATGAAAAACTGTTTTTT.

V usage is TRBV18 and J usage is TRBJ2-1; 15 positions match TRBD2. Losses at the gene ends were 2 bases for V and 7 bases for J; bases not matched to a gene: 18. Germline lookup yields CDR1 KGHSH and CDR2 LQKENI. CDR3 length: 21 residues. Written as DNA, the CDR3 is TGTGCCAGCTCACCAGAGCCGGGACAGAGGACTAGCGGGAGGGATAGGAATGAGCAGTTCTTC. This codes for CASSPEPGQRTSGRDRNEQFF.

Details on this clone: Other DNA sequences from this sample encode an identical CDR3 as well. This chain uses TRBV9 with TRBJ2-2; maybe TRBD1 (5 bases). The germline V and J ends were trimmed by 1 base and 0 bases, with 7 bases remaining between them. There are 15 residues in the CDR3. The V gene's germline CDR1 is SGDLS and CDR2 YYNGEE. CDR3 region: CASSVQGANTGELFF. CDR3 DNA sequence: TGTGCCAGCAGCGTACAGGGTGCGAACACCGGGGAGCTGTTTTTT.

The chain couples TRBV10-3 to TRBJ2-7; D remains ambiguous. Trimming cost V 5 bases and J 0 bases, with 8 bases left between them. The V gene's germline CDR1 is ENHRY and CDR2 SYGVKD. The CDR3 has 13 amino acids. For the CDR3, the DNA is TGTGCCATCAGTTCGGACGGCTCCTACGAGCAGTACTTC. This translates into CAISSDGSYEQYF.

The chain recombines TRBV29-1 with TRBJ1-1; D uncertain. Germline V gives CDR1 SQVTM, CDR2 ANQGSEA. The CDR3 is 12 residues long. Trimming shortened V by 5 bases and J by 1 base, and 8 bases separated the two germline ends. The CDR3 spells CSVLSQNTEAFF. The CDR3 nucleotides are TGCAGCGTTTTAAGTCAGAACACTGAAGCTTTCTTT.

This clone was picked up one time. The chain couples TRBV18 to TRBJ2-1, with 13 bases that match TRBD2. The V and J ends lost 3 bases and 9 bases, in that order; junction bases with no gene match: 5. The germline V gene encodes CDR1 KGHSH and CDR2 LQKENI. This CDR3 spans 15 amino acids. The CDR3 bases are TGTGCCAGCTCACCCGCACTAGCGGGAGGGATTGAGCAGTTCTTC. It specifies CASSPALAGGIEQFF. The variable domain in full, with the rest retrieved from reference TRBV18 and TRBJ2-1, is NAGVMQNPRHLVRRRGQEARLRCSPMKGHSHVYWYRQLPEEGLKFMVYLQKENIIDESGMPKERFSAEFPKEGPSILRIQQVVRGDSAAYFCASSPALAGGIEQFFGPGTRLTVL.

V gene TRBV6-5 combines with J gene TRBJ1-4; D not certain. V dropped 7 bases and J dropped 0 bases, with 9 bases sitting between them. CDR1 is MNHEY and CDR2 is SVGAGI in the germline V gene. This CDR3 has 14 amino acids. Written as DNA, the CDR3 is TGTGCCAGCAAGGTCGTTGCAACTAATGAAAAACTGTTTTTT. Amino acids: CASKVVATNEKLFF.

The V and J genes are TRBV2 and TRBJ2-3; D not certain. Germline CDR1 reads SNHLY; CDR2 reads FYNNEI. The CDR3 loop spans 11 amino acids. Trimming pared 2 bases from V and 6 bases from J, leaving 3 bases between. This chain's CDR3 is CASSESDTQYF. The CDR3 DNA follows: TGTGCCAGCAGTGAATCTGATACGCAGTATTTT.

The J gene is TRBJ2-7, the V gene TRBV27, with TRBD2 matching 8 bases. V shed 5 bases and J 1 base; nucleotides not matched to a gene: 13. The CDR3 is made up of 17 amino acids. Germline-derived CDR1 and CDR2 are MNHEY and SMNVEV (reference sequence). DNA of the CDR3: TGTGCCAGCAGTCCTCTCTTTTCAGCGGGAGAGTCCTACGAGCAGTACTTC. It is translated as CASSPLFSAGESYEQYF.

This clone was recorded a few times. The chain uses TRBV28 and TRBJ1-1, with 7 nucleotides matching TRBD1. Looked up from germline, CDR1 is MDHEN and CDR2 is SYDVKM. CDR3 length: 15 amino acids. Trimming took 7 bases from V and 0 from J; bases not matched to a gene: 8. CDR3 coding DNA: TGTGCCAGCAACCCACAGGGGACCATGAACACTGAAGCTTTCTTT. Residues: CASNPQGTMNTEAFF.

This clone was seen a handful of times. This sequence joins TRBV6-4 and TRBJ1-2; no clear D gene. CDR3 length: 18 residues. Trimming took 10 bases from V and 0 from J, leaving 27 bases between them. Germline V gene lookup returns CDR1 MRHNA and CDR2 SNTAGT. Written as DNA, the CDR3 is TGTGCCAACTCCGGGGTGGCGGCAGAAGAGACGACTAACTATGGCTACACCTTC. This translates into CANSGVAAEETTNYGYTF.

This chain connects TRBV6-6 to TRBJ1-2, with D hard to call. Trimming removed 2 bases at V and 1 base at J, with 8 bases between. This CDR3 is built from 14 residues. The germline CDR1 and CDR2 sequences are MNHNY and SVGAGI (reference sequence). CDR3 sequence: CASSYRAGNYGYTF. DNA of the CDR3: TGTGCCAGCAGTTACAGGGCCGGTAACTATGGCTACACCTTC.

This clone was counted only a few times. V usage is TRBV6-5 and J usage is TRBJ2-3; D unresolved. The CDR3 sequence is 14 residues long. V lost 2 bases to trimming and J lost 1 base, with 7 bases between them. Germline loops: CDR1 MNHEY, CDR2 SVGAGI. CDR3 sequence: CASSYQYRTDTQYF. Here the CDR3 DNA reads TGTGCCAGCAGTTACCAGTATCGCACAGATACGCAGTATTTT.

The CDR3 reads CASSVREAPIEQYF. As DNA, the CDR3 is TGTGCCAGCAGTGTGCGGGAGGCCCCTATCGAGCAGTACTTC. V is TRBV28 and J is TRBJ2-7; 8 nucleotides align to TRBD2. Losses at the gene ends were 5 bases for V and 6 bases for J; bases not matched to a gene: 9. The CDR3 runs 14 residues. Germline-derived CDR1 and CDR2 are MDHEN and SYDVKM.

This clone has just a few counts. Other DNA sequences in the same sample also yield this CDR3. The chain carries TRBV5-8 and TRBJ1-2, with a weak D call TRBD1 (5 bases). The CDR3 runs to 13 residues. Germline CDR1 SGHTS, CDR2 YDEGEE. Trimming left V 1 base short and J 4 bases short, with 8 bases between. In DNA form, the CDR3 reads TGTGCCAGCAGCTTGAGGGGCCCCTATGGCTACACCTTC. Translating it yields CASSLRGPYGYTF.

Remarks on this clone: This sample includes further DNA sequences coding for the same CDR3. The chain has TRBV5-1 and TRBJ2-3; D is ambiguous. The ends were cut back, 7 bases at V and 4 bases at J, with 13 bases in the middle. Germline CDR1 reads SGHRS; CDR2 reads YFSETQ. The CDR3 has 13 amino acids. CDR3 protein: CASSPPGADTQYF. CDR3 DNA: TGCGCCAGCTCCCCTCCGGGCGCAGATACGCAGTATTTT.

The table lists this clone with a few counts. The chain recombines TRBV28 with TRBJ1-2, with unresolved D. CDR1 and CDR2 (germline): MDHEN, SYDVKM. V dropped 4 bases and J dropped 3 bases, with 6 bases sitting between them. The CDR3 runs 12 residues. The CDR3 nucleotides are TGTGCCAGCAGTTACGAGGACTATGGCTACACCTTC. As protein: CASSYEDYGYTF.